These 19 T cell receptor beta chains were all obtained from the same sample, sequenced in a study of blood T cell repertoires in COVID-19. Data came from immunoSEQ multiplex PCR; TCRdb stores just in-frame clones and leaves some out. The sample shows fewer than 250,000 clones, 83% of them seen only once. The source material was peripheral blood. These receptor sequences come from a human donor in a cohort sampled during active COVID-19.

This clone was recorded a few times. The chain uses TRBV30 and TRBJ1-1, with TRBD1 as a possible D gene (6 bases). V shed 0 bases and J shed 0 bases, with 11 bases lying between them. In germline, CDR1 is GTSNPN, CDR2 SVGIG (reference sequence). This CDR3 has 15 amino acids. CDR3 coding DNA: TGTGCCTGGAGTGTAAAAGGACAGATGAACACTGAAGCTTTCTTT. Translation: CAWSVKGQMNTEAFF.

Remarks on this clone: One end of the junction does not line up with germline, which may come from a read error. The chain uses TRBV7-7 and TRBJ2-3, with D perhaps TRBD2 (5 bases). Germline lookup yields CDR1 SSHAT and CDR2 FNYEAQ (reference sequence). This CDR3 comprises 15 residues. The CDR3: CASSLGGRETDTQYF. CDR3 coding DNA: TGTGCTAGCAGCTTAGGAGGAAGAGAAACAGATACGCAGTATTTT.

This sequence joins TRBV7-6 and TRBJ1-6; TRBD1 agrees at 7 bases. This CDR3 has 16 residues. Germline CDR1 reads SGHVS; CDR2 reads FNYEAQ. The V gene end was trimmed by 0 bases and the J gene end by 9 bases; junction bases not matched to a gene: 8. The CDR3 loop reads CASSLAGWSGGSPLHF. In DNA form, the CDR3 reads TGTGCCAGCAGCTTAGCAGGATGGTCAGGGGGTTCACCCCTCCACTTT.

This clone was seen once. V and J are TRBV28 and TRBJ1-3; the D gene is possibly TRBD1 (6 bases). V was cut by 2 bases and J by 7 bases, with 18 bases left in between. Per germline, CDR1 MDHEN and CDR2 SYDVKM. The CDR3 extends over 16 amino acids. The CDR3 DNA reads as TGTGCCAGCAGTTTAAGTGTTGAGGGGGATACGAACACCATATATTTT. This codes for CASSLSVEGDTNTIYF.

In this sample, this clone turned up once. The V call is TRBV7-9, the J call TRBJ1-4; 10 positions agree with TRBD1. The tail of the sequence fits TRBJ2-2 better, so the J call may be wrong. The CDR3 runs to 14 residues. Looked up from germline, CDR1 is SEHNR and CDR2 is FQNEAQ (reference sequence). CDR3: CASSLGQGFGELFF. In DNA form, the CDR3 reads TGTGCCAGCAGCCTGGGACAGGGGTTCGGGGAGCTGTTTTTT.

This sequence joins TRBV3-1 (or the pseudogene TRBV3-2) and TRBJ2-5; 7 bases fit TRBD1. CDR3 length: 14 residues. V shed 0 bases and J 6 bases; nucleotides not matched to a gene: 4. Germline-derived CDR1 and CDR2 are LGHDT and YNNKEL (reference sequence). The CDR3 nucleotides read TGTGCCAGCAGCCAAGAGGGACAGCTGAAGACCCAGTACTTC. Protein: CASSQEGQLKTQYF.

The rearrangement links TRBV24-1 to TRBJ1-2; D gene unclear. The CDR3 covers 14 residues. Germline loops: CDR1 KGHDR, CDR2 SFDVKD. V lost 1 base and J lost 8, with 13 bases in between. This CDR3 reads CATSDFPHYQGYTF. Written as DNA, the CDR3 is TGTGCCACCAGTGATTTCCCACACTACCAGGGCTACACCTTC.

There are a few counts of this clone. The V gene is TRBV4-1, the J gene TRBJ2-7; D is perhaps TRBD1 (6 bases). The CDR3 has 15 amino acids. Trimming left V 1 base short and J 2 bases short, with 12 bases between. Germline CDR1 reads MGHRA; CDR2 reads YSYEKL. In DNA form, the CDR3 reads TGCGCCAGCAGCCAAGTATCAGGGGCCGCCTACGAGCAGTACTTC. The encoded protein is CASSQVSGAAYEQYF.

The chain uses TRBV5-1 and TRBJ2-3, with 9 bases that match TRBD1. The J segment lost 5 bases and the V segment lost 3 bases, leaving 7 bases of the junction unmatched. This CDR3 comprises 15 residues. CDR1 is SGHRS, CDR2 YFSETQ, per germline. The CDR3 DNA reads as TGCGCCAGCAGCTATGGGACAGGGAACTTAGATACGCAGTATTTT. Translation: CASSYGTGNLDTQYF.

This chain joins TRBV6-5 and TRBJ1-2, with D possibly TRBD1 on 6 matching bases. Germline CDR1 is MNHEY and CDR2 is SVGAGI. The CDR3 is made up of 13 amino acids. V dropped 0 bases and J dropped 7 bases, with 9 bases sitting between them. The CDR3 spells CASSYSRTVGYTF. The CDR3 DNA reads TGTGCCAGCAGTTACTCACGGACAGTTGGCTACACCTTC.

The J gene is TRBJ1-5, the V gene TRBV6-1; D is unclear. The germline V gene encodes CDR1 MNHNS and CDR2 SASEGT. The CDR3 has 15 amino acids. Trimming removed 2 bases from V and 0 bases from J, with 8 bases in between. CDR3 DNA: TGTGCCAGCAGTGAACTGGCGGATAGCAATCAGCCCCAGCATTTT. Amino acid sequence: CASSELADSNQPQHF.

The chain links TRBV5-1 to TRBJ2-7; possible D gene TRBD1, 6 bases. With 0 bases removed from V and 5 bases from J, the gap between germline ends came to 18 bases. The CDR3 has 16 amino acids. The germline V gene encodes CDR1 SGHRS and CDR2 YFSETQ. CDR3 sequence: CASSLAPTGKLDEQYF. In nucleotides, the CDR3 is TGCGCCAGCAGCTTGGCCCCGACAGGCAAGCTCGACGAGCAGTACTTC.

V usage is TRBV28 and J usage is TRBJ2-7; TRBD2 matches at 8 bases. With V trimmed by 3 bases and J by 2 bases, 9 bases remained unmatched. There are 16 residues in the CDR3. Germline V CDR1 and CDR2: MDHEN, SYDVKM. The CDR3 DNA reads TGTGCCAGCAGTTTCCCGCCACTAGCGGAGCCCTACGAGCAGTACTTC. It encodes CASSFPPLAEPYEQYF.

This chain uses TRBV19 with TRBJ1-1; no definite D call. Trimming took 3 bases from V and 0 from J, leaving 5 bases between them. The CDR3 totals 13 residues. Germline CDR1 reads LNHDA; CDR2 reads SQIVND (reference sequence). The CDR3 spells CASSMQMNTEAFF. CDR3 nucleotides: TGTGCCAGTAGTATGCAGATGAACACTGAAGCTTTCTTT.

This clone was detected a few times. CDR3 DNA: TGTGCCTGGAGCGCGCAGGGGGCTTGGTACACCGGGGAGCTGTTTTTT. Amino acids: CAWSAQGAWYTGELFF. The chain couples TRBV30 to TRBJ2-2; TRBD1 agrees at 8 bases. The ends lost 3 bases at V and 3 bases at J; junction bases unmatched: 9. Germline assignment: CDR1 GTSNPN and CDR2 SVGIG (reference sequence). The length of the CDR3 is 16 residues.

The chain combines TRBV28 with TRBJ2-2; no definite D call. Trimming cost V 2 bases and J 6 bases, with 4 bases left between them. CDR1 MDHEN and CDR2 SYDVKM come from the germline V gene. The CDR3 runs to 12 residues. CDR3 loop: CASSLLAGELFF. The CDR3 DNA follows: TGTGCCAGCAGTTTACTCGCCGGGGAGCTGTTTTTT.

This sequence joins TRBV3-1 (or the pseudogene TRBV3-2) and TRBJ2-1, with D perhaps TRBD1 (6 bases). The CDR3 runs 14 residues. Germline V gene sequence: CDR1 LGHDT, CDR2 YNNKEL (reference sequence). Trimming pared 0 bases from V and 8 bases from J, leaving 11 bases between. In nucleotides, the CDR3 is TGTGCCAGCAGCCAAGAGCCAGGGGTCCATGAGCAGTTCTTC. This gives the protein CASSQEPGVHEQFF.

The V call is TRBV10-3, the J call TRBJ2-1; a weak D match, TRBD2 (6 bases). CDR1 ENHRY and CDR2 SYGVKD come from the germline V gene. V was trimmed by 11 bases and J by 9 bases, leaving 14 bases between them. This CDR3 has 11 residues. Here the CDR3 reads CACGAVSEQFF. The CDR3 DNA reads TGTGCCTGCGGGGCCGTGAGTGAGCAGTTCTTC.

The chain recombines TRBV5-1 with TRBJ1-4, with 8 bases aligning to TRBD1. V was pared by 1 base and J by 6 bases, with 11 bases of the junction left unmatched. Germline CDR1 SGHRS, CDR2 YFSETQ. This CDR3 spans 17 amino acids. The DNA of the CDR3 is TGCGCCAGCAGCTTGACTCCCGGACAGGGAATTGATGAAAAACTGTTTTTT. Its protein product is CASSLTPGQGIDEKLFF.